The T cell receptor (beta chain) under discussion was sequenced for a study of blood T cell repertoires in COVID-19. The V and J ends lost 4 bases and 2 bases, in that order; junction bases with no gene match: 7. The CDR3 covers 16 residues. The germline V gene has CDR1 SGHNT and CDR2 YYREEE (reference sequence). Here immunoSEQ multiplex PCR was the method, and the copy in TCRdb shows in-frame clones only, minus some. The table shows a few hundred thousand clones, with 75% to 90% occurring only once. J is TRBJ2-7 and V is TRBV5-4; 12 positions match TRBD2. What was sequenced was peripheral blood. The sequence derives from a woman aged 50 to 65 with COVID-19, enrolled during active disease. CDR3 loop: CASSPSSGRATYEQYF. In DNA form, the CDR3 reads TGTGCCAGCAGCCCTTCTAGCGGGAGGGCAACCTACGAGCAGTACTTC.